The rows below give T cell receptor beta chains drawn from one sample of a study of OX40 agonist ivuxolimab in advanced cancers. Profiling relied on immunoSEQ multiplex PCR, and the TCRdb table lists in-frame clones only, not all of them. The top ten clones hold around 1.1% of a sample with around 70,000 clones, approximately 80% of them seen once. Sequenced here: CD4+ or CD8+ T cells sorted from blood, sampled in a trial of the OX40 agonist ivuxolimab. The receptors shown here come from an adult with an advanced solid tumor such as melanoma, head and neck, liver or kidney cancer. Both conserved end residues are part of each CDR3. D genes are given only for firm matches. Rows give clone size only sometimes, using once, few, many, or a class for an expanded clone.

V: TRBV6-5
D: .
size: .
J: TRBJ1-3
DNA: TGTGCCAGCGTTTCATCCTCTGGAAACACCATATATTTT
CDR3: CASVSSSGNTIYF

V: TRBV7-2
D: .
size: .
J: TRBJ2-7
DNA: TGTGCCAGCAGCTTAAGTCGGGGCGGGGCGGGGTACGAGCAGTACTTC
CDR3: CASSLSRGGAGYEQYF

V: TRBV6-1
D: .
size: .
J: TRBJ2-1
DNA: TGTGCCAGCAGTGAAATCCGGGGTGAGCAGTTCTTC
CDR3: CASSEIRGEQFF

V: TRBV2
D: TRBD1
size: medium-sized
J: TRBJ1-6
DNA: TGTGCCAGCAGGGGGACAGAAAATTCACCCCTCCACTTT
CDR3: CASRGTENSPLHF

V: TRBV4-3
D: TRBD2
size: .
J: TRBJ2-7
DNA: TGCGCCAGCAGCCGCGAACTAGCGGGGGACCTCTACGAGCAGTACTTC
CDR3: CASSRELAGDLYEQYF

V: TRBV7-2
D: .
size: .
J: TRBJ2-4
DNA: TGTGCCAGCAGCTCGGGCTCCTGGGCCAAAAACATTCAGTACTTC
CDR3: CASSSGSWAKNIQYF

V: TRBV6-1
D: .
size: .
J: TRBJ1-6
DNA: TGTGCCAACAGTGGCACAGGGAATCGGTCACCCCTCCACTTT
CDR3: CANSGTGNRSPLHF

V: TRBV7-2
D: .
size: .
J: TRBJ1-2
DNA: TGTGCCAGCAGCTTATTGGGGGGCATGTTTGTCGATGGCTACACCTTC
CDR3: CASSLLGGMFVDGYTF

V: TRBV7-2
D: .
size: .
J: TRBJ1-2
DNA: TGTGCCAGCAGGCAGGGAGGGACCTATGGCTACACCTTC
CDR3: CASRQGGTYGYTF

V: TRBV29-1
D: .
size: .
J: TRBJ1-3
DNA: TGCAGCGCCCGCACACCTGGAAACACCATATATTTT
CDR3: CSARTPGNTIYF

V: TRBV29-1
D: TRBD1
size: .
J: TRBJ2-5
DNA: TGCAGCGTTGGACAGGGCGCGGAGACCCAGTACTTC
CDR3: CSVGQGAETQYF

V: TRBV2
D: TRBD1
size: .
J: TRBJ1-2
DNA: TGTGCCAGCAGTGAACTAGGGGGGACAGGGGATGGCTACACCTTC
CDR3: CASSELGGTGDGYTF

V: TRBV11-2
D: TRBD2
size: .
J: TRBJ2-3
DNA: TGTGCCAGCGGAAGAGGCGGGGGGTTCACAGATACGCAGTATTTT
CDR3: CASGRGGGFTDTQYF

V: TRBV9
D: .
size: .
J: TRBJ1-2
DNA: TGTGCCAGCAGCGTAGACGGACACAACTATGGCTACACCTTC
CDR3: CASSVDGHNYGYTF

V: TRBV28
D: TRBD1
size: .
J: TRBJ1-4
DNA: TGTGCCAGCAGTTCGTCCGGGACAGGGGGCCTAGGTAACGAAAAACTGTTTTTT
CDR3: CASSSSGTGGLGNEKLFF

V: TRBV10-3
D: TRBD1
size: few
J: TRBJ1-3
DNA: TGTGCCATCAGTGATCCCGGACAGGGAGCTGGAAACACCATATATTTT
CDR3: CAISDPGQGAGNTIYF

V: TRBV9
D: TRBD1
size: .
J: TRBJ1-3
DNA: TGTGCCAGCAGCGTAGCGGACAGGGTCTTTGGAAACACCATATATTTT
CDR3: CASSVADRVFGNTIYF

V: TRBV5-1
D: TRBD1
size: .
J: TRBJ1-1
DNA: TGCGCCAGCAGCTCGGACAGGGGGAACACTGAAGCTTTCTTT
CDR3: CASSSDRGNTEAFF

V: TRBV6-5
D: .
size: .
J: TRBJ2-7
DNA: TGTTCCGGGGGCCCGGGTCCGTACGAGCAGTACTTC
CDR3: CSGGPGPYEQYF

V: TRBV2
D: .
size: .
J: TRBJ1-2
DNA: TGTGCCAGCAACGAGGGAACCTATGGCTACACCTTC
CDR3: CASNEGTYGYTF